This T cell receptor beta chain was identified during a study of Japanese encephalitis immunity and Zika vaccine responses. Study background: Sequenced timepoints were week 0, after pre-vaccination, and week 52. Predicted epitopes under 50 nM were chosen as overlapping ZIKV 15-mers.

The germline V gene has CDR1 DFQATT and CDR2 SNEGSKA (reference sequence). The CDR3 loop spans 17 amino acids. Germline trimming cut 1 base from V and 0 bases from J; bases unmatched to any gene: 9. In this sample, this clonotype is large (0.1 to 1%). TCRdb recomputed calls from the 5' RACE reads with MiXCR, one row per CDR3 protein. The repertoire has around 340 distinct CDR3 sequences, around 3.6% of them found once; the top ten carry around 28%. Peptide pools at about 1 ug/mL each stimulated CFSE-labeled PBMCs over a roughly six-day culture. Unfixed live CD56-CD19-CD16-CD3+CD4+ CFSE-low cells were sorted as proliferating CD4 T cells. General study findings and limits: Repertoires grouped by participant, suggesting no public TCRs between individuals.

The source was antigen-activated CD4+ T cells from blood, cultured, collected during a Zika inactivated vaccine study. The V gene is TRBV20-1, the J gene TRBJ2-1; TRBD2 aligns across 7 bases. The TCR comes from an adult woman who received an inactivated Zika virus vaccine. CDR3 nucleotide sequence: TGCAGTGCTAGAGGATGGAGTAGGACTAGCTCCTACAATGAGCAGTTCTTC. Translated: CSARGWSRTSSYNEQFF.